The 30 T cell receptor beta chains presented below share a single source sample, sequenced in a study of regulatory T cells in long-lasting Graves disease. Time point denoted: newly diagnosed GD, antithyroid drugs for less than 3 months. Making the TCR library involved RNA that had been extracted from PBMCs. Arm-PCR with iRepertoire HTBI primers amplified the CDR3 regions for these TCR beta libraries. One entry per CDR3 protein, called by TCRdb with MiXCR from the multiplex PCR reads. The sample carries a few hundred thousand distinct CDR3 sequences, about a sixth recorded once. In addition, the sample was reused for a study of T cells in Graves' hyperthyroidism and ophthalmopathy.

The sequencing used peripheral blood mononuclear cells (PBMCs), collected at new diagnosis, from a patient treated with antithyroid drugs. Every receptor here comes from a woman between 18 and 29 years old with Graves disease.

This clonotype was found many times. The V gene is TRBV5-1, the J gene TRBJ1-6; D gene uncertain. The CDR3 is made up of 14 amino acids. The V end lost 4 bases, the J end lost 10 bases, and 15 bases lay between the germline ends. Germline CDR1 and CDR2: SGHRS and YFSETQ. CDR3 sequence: CASSESWVGSPLHF. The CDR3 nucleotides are TGCGCCAGCAGCGAGAGCTGGGTCGGATCACCCCTCCACTTT. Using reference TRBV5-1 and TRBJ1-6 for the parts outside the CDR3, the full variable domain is KAGVTQTPRYLIKTRGQQVTLSCSPISGHRSVSWYQQTPGQGLQFLFEYFSETQRNKGNFPGRFSGRQFSNSRSEMNVSTLELGDSALYLCASSESWVGSPLHFGNGTRLTVT.

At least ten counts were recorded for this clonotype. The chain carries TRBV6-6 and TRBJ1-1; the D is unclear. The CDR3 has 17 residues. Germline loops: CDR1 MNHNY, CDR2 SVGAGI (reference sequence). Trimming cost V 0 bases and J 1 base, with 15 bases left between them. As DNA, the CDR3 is TGTGCCAGCAGTTACTCGGGCAGGCCCCTCGGGAACACTGAAGCTTTCTTT. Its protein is CASSYSGRPLGNTEAFF.

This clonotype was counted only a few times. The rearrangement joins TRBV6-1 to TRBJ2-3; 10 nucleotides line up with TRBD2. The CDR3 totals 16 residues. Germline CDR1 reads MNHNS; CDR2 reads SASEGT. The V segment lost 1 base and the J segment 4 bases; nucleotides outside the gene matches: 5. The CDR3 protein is CASSEVSGRAADTQYF. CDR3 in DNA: TGTGCCAGCAGTGAAGTAAGCGGGAGGGCCGCAGATACGCAGTATTTT.

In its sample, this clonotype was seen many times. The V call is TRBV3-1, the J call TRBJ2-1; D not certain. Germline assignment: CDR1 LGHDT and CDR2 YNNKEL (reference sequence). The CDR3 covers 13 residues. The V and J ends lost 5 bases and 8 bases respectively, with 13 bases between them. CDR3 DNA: TGTGCCAGCAGCACCGGACCCGAGGATGAGCAGTTCTTC. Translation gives CASSTGPEDEQFF.

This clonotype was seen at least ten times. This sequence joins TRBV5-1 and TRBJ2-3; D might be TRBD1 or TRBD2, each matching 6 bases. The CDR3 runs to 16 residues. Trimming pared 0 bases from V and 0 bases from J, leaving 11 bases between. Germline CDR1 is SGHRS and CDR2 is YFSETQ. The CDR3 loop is CASSLEPGASTDTQYF. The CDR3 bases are TGCGCCAGCAGCTTGGAACCGGGGGCGAGCACAGATACGCAGTATTTT.

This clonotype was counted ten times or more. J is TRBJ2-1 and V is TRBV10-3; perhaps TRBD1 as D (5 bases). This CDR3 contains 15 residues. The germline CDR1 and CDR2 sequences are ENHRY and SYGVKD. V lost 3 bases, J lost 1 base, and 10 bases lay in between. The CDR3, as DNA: TGTGCCATCAGTGATGGGGCTGGATCCTACAATGAGCAGTTCTTC. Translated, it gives CAISDGAGSYNEQFF.

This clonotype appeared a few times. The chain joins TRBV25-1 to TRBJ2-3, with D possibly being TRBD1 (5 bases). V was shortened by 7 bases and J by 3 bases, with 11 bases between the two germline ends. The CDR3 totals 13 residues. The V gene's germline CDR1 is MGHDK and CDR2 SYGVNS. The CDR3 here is CASNQGGTDTQYF. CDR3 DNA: TGTGCCAGCAATCAGGGTGGTACAGATACGCAGTATTTT.

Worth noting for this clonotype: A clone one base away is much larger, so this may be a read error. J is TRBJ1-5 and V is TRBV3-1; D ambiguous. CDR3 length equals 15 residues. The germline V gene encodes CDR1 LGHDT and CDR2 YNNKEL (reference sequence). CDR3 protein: CVSGPSKKSNQPQHF. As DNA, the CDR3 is TGTGTCAGCGGACCTAGTAAGAAGAGCAATCAGCCCCAGCATTTT.

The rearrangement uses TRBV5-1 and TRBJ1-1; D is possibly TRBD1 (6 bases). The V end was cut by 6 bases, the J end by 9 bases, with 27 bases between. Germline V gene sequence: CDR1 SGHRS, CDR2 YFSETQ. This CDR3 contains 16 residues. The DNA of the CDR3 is TGCGCCAGCAAGGGGGGGCGAAAGGGACCTGGAAACAAAGCTTTCTTT. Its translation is CASKGGRKGPGNKAFF.

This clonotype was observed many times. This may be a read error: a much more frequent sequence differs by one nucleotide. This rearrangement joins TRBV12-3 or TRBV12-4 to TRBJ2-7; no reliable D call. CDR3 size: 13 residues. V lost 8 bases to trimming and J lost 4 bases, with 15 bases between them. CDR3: CASSEAVVYEQYF. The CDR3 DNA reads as TGTGCCAGCTCCGAGGCAGTGGTTTACGAGCAGTACTTC.

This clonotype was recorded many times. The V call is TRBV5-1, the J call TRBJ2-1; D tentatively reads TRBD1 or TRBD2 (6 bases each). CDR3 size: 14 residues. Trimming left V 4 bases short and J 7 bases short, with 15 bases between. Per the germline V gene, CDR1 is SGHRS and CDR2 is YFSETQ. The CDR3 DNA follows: TGCGCCAGCAGCCGAGGGGGGCCGAAAAATGAGCAGTTCTTC. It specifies CASSRGGPKNEQFF.

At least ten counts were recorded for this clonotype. The CDR3 nucleotides are TGTGCCTGGGCAACAGGTAGCTCTGGAAACACCATATATTTT. It encodes CAWATGSSGNTIYF. The V gene is TRBV30, the J gene TRBJ1-3, with a weak D call TRBD1 (5 bases). Trimming stripped 5 bases from V and 0 bases from J, with 11 bases between. The germline V gene encodes CDR1 GTSNPN and CDR2 SVGIG (reference sequence). This CDR3 has 14 amino acids. Drawing the rest from reference TRBV30 and TRBJ1-3, the complete variable domain is SQTIHQWPATLVQPVGSPLSLECTVEGTSNPNLYWYRQAAGRGLQLLFYSVGIGQISSEVPQNLSASRPQDRQFILSSKKLLLSDSGFYLCAWATGSSGNTIYFGEGSWLTVV.

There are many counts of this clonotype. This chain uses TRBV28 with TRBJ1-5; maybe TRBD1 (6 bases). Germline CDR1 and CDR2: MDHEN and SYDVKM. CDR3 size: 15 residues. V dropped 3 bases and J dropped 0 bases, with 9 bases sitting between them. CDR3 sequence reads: CASSFAGDSNQPQHF. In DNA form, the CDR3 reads TGTGCCAGCAGTTTTGCAGGGGATAGCAATCAGCCCCAGCATTTT.

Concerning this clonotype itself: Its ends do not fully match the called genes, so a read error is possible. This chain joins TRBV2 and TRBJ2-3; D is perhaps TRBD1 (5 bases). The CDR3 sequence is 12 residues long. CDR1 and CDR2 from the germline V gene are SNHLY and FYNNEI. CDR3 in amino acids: CASRVMTDRQYF. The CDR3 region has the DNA TGTGCCAGCAGGGTCATGACAGATAGGCAGTATTTT. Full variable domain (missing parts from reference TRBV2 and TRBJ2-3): EPEVTQTPSHQVTQMGQEVILRCVPISNHLYFYWYRQILGQKVEFLVSFYNNEISEKSEIFDDQFSVERPDGSNFTLKIRSTKLEDSAMYFCASRVMTDRQYFGPGTRLTVL.

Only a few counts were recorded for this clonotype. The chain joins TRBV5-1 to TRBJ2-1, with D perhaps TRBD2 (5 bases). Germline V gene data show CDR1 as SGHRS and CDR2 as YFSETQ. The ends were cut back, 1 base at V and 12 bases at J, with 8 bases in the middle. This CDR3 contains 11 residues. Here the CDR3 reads CASSLSGWQFF. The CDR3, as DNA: TGCGCCAGCAGCTTGTCGGGGTGGCAGTTCTTC.

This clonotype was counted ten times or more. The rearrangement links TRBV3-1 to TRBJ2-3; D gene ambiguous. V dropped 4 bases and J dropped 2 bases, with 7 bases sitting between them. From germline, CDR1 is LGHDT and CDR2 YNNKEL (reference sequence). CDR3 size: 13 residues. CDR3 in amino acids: CASSRKITDTQYF. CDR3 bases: TGTGCCAGCAGCCGAAAAATCACAGATACGCAGTATTTT.

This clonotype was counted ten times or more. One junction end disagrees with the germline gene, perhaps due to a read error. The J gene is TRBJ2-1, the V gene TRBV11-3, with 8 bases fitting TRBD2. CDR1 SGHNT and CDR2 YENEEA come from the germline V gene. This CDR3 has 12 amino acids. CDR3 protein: CASSRREVPPVF. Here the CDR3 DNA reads TGTGCCAGCAGTAGGCGGGAGGTACCCCCAGTCTTC.

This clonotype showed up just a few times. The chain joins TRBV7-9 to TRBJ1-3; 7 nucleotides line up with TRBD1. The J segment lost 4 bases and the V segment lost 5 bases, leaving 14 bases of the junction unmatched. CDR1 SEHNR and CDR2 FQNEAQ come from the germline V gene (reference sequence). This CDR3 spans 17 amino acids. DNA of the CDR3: TGTGCCAGCAGCCATCAACAGGGGCGGCCTTCGGGAAACACCATATATTTT. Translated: CASSHQQGRPSGNTIYF.

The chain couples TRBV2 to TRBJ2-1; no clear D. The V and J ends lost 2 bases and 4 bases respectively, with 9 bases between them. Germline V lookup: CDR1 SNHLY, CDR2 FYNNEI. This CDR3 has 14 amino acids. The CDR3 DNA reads TGTGCCAGCAGTGAAATTGGTATGTACAATGAGCAGTTCTTC. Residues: CASSEIGMYNEQFF.

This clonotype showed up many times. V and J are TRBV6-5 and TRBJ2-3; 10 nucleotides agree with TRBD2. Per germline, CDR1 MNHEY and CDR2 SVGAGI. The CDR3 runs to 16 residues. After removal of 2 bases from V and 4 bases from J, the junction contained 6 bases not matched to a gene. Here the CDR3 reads CASSYGGLALSDTQYF. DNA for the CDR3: TGTGCCAGCAGTTACGGGGGACTAGCGCTTTCAGATACGCAGTATTTT.

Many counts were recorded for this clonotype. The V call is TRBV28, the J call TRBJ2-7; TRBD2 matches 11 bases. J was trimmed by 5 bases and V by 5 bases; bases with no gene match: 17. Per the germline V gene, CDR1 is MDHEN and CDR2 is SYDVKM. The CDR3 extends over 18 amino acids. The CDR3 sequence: CASSGTSGSSLPYDEQYF. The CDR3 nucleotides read TGTGCCAGCAGTGGAACTAGCGGGAGTTCTCTTCCATACGACGAGCAGTACTTC.

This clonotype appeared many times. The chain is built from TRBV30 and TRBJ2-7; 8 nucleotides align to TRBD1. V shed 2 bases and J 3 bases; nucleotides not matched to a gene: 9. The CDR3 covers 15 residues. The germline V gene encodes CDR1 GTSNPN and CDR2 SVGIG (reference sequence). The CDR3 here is CAWSTKQGVGYEQYF. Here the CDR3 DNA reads TGTGCCTGGAGTACCAAACAGGGGGTGGGCTACGAGCAGTACTTC.

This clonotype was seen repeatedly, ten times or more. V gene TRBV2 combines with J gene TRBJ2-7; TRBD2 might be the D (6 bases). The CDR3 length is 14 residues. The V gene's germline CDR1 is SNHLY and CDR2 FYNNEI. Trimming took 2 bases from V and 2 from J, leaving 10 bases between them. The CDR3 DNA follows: TGTGCCAGCAGTGAACTCGCGGGGACCTACGAGCAGTACTTC. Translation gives CASSELAGTYEQYF.

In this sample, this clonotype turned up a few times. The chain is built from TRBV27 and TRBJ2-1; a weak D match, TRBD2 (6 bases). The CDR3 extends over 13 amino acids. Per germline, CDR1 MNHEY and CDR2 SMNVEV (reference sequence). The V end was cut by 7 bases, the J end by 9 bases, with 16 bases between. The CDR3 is CASIRGTPPEQFF. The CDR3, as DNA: TGTGCCAGCATCCGCGGGACCCCACCTGAGCAGTTCTTC.

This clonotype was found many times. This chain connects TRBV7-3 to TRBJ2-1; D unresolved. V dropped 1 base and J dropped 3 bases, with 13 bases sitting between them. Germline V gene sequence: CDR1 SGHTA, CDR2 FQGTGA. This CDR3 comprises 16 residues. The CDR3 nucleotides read TGTGCCAGCAGCTTAAGGGCAGATATAATCTACAATGAGCAGTTCTTC. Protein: CASSLRADIIYNEQFF.

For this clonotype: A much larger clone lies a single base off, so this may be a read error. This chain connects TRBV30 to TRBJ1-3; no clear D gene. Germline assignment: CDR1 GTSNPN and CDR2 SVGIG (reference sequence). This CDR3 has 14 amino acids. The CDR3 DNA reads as TGTGCCTGGTCGAGGAGGTCTCCGGGAAACACCAGATATTTT. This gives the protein CAWSRRSPGNTRYF.

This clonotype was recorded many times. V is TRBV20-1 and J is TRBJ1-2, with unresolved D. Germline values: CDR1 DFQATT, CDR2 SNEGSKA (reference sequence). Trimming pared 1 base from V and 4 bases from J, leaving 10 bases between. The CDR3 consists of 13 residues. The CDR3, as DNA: TGCAGTGCTAGAGTCTCGGTTGGCTATGGCTACACCTTC. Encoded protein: CSARVSVGYGYTF.

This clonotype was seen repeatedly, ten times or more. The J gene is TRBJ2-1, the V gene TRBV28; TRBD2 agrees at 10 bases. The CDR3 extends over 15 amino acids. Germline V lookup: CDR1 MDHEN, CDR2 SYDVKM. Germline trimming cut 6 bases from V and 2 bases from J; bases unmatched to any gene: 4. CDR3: CASSPAGGPYNEQFF. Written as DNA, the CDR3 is TGTGCCAGCAGCCCAGCGGGAGGGCCCTACAATGAGCAGTTCTTC.

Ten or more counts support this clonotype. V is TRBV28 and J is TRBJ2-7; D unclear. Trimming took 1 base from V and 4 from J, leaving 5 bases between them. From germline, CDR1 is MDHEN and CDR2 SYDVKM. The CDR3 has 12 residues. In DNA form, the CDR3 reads TGTGCCAGCAGTTTATACTCGTACGAGCAGTACTTC. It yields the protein CASSLYSYEQYF.

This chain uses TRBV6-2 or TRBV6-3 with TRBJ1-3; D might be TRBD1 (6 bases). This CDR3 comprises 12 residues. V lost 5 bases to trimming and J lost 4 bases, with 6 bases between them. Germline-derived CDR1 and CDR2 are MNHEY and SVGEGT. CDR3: CASSTGGNTIYF. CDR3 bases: TGTGCCAGCAGTACAGGGGGAAACACCATATATTTT.